This T cell receptor (beta chain) was retrieved from a study of control samples from healthy donors and cancer patients. The CDR3 is 14 residues long. CDR1 and CDR2 (germline): SQVTM, ANQGSEA. Trimming took 3 bases from V and 0 from J, leaving 12 bases between them. This table comes from immunoSEQ multiplex PCR, and its TCRdb copy is limited to in-frame clones, with some not included. The sample holds more than 95,000 clones; around 90% are singletons and the top ten take 8% to 9%. In its sample, this clone was seen a few times. The source is a man aged 35-49 years in good health. The chain joins TRBV29-1 to TRBJ2-7, with D perhaps matching TRBD1 (5 bases). The material sequenced was blood. DNA for the CDR3: TGCAGCGTTGAGGACACAAGGAGCTCCTACGAGCAGTACTTC. Its protein is CSVEDTRSSYEQYF.